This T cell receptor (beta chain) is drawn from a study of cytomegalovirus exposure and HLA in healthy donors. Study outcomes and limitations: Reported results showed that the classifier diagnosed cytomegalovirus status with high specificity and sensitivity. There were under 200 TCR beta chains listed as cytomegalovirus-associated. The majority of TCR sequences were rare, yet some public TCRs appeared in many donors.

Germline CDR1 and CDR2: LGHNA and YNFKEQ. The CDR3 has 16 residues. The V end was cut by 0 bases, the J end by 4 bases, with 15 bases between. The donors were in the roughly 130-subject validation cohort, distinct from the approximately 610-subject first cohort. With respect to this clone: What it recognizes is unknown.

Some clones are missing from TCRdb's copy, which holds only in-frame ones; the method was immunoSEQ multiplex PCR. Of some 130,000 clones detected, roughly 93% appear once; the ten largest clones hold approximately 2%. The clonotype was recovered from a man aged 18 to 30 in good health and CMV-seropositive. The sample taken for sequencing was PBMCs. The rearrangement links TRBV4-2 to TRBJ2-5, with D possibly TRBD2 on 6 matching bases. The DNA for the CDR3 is TGTGCCAGCAGCCAAGATGGGGCGGGACGGTCAGAGACCCAGTACTTC. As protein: CASSQDGAGRSETQYF.